The 13 T cell receptor beta chains given below trace back to one sample, sequenced in a study of blood T cell repertoires in COVID-19 (TCRdb year 2020). Libraries came from the immunoSEQ multiplex PCR assay. Entries here come from immuneACCESS through TCRdb and include only in-frame sequences with V and J called. Some clones fail to appear in such tables; in the studies checked, an unresolved V gene covers under half of the shortfall, and the cause of the remainder is unknown. The sample data list 47,000 or so clones, and roughly four fifths of these were observed just once. The top ten constitute about 2.9% of the sample. The source material was peripheral blood. These receptors were taken from a woman aged 55-70 years with acute or convalescent COVID-19.

Comment on this clone: A junction end diverges from the germline sequence, so it may reflect a read error. The chain is built from TRBV2 and TRBJ1-2; 9 bases match TRBD1. The CDR3 spans 14 residues. The germline V gene has CDR1 SNHLY and CDR2 FYNNEI. The CDR3 coding sequence is TGTGCCAGCAGTCCCGGGACAGGGAACTTTGGCTACACCTTC. It yields the protein CASSPGTGNFGYTF.

This clone appeared a few times. The rearrangement uses TRBV11-2 and TRBJ1-1, with a tentative D call TRBD1 (5 bases). CDR3 length equals 12 residues. CDR1 and CDR2 from the germline V gene are SGHAT and FQNNGV. V was pared by 4 bases and J by 3 bases, with 6 bases between. CDR3 protein: CASSWTYTEAFF. DNA for the CDR3: TGTGCCAGCAGCTGGACATACACTGAAGCTTTCTTT.

This chain connects TRBV28 to TRBJ2-7; a weak D match, TRBD1 (5 bases). Trimming stripped 2 bases from V and 4 bases from J, with 6 bases between. The CDR3 has 12 amino acids. Per the germline V gene, CDR1 is MDHEN and CDR2 is SYDVKM. The CDR3 coding sequence is TGTGCCAGCAGTTTACAGGGATACGAGCAGTACTTC. Residues: CASSLQGYEQYF.

This chain connects TRBV28 to TRBJ2-7, with 9 bases identical to TRBD2. The J segment lost 4 bases and the V segment lost 7 bases, leaving 11 bases of the junction unmatched. The germline V gene encodes CDR1 MDHEN and CDR2 SYDVKM. The CDR3 runs 15 residues. The CDR3: CASTRSGGKLYEQYF. CDR3 DNA sequence: TGTGCCAGCACTCGCAGCGGGGGGAAGTTGTACGAGCAGTACTTC. The full variable domain, its missing parts supplied by reference TRBV28 and TRBJ2-7, is DVKVTQSSRYLVKRTGEKVFLECVQDMDHENMFWYRQDPGLGLRLIYFSYDVKMKEKGDIPEGYSVSREKKERFSLILESASTNQTSMYLCASTRSGGKLYEQYFGPGTRLTVT.

This sequence joins TRBV28 and TRBJ2-2, with D possibly TRBD2 on 5 matching bases. Trimming shortened V by 6 bases and J by 4 bases, and 12 bases separated the two germline ends. The CDR3 covers 14 residues. Germline V gene sequence: CDR1 MDHEN, CDR2 SYDVKM. In DNA, the CDR3 is TGTGCCAGCAGACGGGGAGTAGTCACCGGGGAGCTGTTTTTT. It codes for CASRRGVVTGELFF.

The chain has TRBV3-1 (or the pseudogene TRBV3-2) and TRBJ1-1, with a tentative D call TRBD1 (6 bases). Germline CDR1 is LGHDT and CDR2 is YNNKEL (reference sequence). V lost 1 base, J lost 0 bases, and 12 bases lay in between. This CDR3 region has 16 residues. CDR3 sequence reads: CASSQAPGQMNTEAFF. In DNA form, the CDR3 reads TGTGCCAGCAGCCAAGCCCCGGGACAAATGAACACTGAAGCTTTCTTT.

The chain recombines TRBV7-7 with TRBJ2-3, with D unresolved. V shed 6 bases and J shed 0 bases, with 19 bases lying between them. Germline CDR1 SSHAT, CDR2 FNYEAQ (reference sequence). CDR3 length equals 17 residues. The CDR3 spells CASRKPLSSLSTDTQYF. DNA for the CDR3: TGTGCCAGCAGAAAGCCCCTGTCGTCCCTTAGCACAGATACGCAGTATTTT.

The CDR3 DNA reads TGCGCCAGCAGCTCAATTTTTGGGACAGGGGCGAACACCGGGGAGCTGTTTTTT. This gives the protein CASSSIFGTGANTGELFF. This rearrangement joins TRBV4-1 to TRBJ2-2; 10 positions match TRBD1. The V and J ends lost 5 bases and 0 bases, in that order; junction bases with no gene match: 9. This CDR3 spans 18 amino acids. Germline lookup yields CDR1 MGHRA and CDR2 YSYEKL.

The chain uses TRBV3-1 (or the pseudogene TRBV3-2) and TRBJ1-3, with D unclear. V was cut by 2 bases and J by 2 bases, with 10 bases left in between. The CDR3 has 15 amino acids. Germline lookup yields CDR1 LGHDT and CDR2 YNNKEL (reference sequence). This chain's CDR3 is CASSQIATAGNTIYF. The CDR3 nucleotides are TGTGCCAGCAGCCAAATTGCAACAGCTGGAAACACCATATATTTT.

The chain has TRBV7-9 and TRBJ2-3, with 10 bases that match TRBD2. Germline CDR1 is SEHNR and CDR2 is FQNEAQ (reference sequence). With V trimmed by 5 bases and J by 2 bases, 13 bases remained unmatched. This CDR3 region has 18 residues. In DNA form, the CDR3 reads TGTGCCAGCAGCCCCCGAGGAATAGCGGGGGGTTCCACAGATACGCAGTATTTT. It yields the protein CASSPRGIAGGSTDTQYF.

The rearrangement joins TRBV7-3 to TRBJ2-5; tentative D call: TRBD2 (5 bases). Trimming cost V 0 bases and J 4 bases, with 12 bases left between them. Germline V gene data show CDR1 as SGHTA and CDR2 as FQGTGA. The CDR3 loop spans 15 amino acids. The CDR3 nucleotides are TGTGCCAGCAGCTTAACTGGAGGTGGAGGAGAGACCCAGTACTTC. It is translated as CASSLTGGGGETQYF.

This clone was observed a handful of times. In DNA form, the CDR3 reads TGTGCCAGCAGCCAAGATAGTCTGTCGGGCTACACCTTC. This codes for CASSQDSLSGYTF. The rearrangement links TRBV4-2 to TRBJ1-2; D call uncertain. This CDR3 is 13 amino acids long. Deletions cut 0 bases from V and 8 bases from J, with 10 bases between. CDR1 is LGHNA and CDR2 is YNFKEQ in the germline V gene.

This chain uses TRBV7-7 with TRBJ2-2; TRBD2 aligns across 11 bases. This CDR3 is built from 15 residues. Trimming removed 6 bases from V and 6 bases from J; junction bases left unmatched: 6. Per the germline V gene, CDR1 is SSHAT and CDR2 is FNYEAQ (reference sequence). The CDR3, as DNA: TGTGCCAGCAGAGGTCTAGCGGGAGGAGCCGGGGAGCTGTTTTTT. Translating it yields CASRGLAGGAGELFF.